Each of the 26 T cell receptor beta chains below was sequenced from the same sample in a study of T cells in localized non-small cell lung cancer. Method: immunoSEQ multiplex PCR; TCRdb's copy keeps in-frame clones and lacks some. The sample holds approximately 100,000 clones, approximately 91% seen once. The input for sequencing was PBMCs, taken before any cancer treatment. The source is a woman aged 35 to 69 with stage II squamous cell lung carcinoma.

The V and J genes are TRBV5-6 and TRBJ1-5; TRBD1 matches 7 bases. V trimming: 0 bases; J trimming: 9 bases; junction bases outside the gene matches: 6. Looked up from germline, CDR1 is SGHDT and CDR2 is YYEEEE. The CDR3 runs to 14 residues. DNA of the CDR3: TGTGCCAGCAGCTTGGGACAGGGAGAGGGGCCCCAGCATTTT. Translation: CASSLGQGEGPQHF.

The chain couples TRBV30 to TRBJ1-6; D gene ambiguous. Per germline, CDR1 GTSNPN and CDR2 SVGIG (reference sequence). Trimming cost V 0 bases and J 9 bases, with 6 bases left between them. The CDR3 runs to 12 residues. CDR3 DNA sequence: TGTGCCTGGAGTGTACACACTTCACCCCTCCACTTT. Its translation: CAWSVHTSPLHF.

The chain recombines TRBV4-1 with TRBJ2-7; D may be TRBD1 (6 bases). Germline V gene lookup returns CDR1 MGHRA and CDR2 YSYEKL. The CDR3 extends over 15 amino acids. Deletions cut 1 base from V and 7 bases from J, with 17 bases between. CDR3 amino acids: CASSQGTVLPNEQYF. The DNA for the CDR3 is TGCGCCAGCAGCCAAGGGACAGTCCTCCCTAATGAGCAGTACTTC.

This chain joins TRBV30 and TRBJ2-7; D possibly matches TRBD1 or TRBD2 (5 bases each). V was shortened by 3 bases and J by 6 bases, with 12 bases between the two germline ends. The CDR3 totals 12 residues. Germline CDR1 reads GTSNPN; CDR2 reads SVGIG (reference sequence). The CDR3 here is CAWRGTSSEQYF. CDR3 bases: TGTGCCTGGAGGGGGACGTCGTCCGAGCAGTACTTC.

The J gene is TRBJ1-5, the V gene TRBV9; the match to TRBD1 covers 7 bases. This CDR3 spans 15 amino acids. V was pared by 4 bases and J by 4 bases, with 8 bases of the junction left unmatched. Germline loops: CDR1 SGDLS, CDR2 YYNGEE. CDR3 loop: CASSSPGQINQPQHF. DNA for the CDR3: TGTGCCAGCAGCTCACCGGGACAGATTAATCAGCCCCAGCATTTT.

This sequence joins TRBV9 and TRBJ2-2; D remains ambiguous. The V end was cut by 3 bases, the J end by 1 base, with 7 bases between. The length of the CDR3 is 14 residues. CDR1 and CDR2 (germline): SGDLS, YYNGEE. This CDR3 reads CASSADKNTGELFF. The CDR3 DNA is TGTGCCAGCAGCGCCGACAAGAACACCGGGGAGCTGTTTTTT.

This chain connects TRBV29-1 to TRBJ1-1; D is uncertain. Deletions cut 7 bases from V and 1 base from J, with 10 bases between. The germline V gene encodes CDR1 SQVTM and CDR2 ANQGSEA. There are 12 residues in the CDR3. The CDR3 loop reads CSGTASNTEAFF. The DNA of the CDR3 is TGCAGCGGTACGGCTTCGAACACTGAAGCTTTCTTT.

This chain joins TRBV18 and TRBJ2-7; D possibly corresponds to TRBD1 (6 bases). Between the trimmed V and J ends, which lost 3 bases and 0 bases, there was a span of 15 bases. Germline V gene data show CDR1 as KGHSH and CDR2 as LQKENI. The CDR3 loop spans 16 amino acids. The CDR3 loop reads CASSPRGQMDSYEQYF. The CDR3 bases are TGTGCCAGCTCACCCAGGGGACAAATGGACTCCTACGAGCAGTACTTC.

V gene TRBV7-2 combines with J gene TRBJ1-2; D is undetermined. The CDR3 runs 13 residues. CDR1 SGHTA and CDR2 FQGNSA come from the germline V gene. Trimming took 3 bases from V and 0 from J, leaving 5 bases between them. Here the CDR3 reads CASSLETNYGYTF. The CDR3 DNA reads TGTGCCAGCAGCTTGGAGACTAACTATGGCTACACCTTC. Filled out from reference TRBV7-2 and TRBJ1-2, the complete variable domain reads GAGVSQSPSNKVTEKGKDVELRCDPISGHTALYWYRQSLGQGLEFLIYFQGNSAPDKSGLPSDRFSAERTGGSVSTLTIQRTQQEDSAVYLCASSLETNYGYTFGSGTRLTVV.

The chain uses TRBV5-1 and TRBJ2-2; possibly TRBD1 for D (6 bases). The CDR3 covers 15 residues. CDR1 is SGHRS and CDR2 is YFSETQ in the germline V gene. The V end lost 4 bases, the J end lost 7 bases, and 17 bases lay between the germline ends. CDR3 region: CASSNGPGTNGELFF. The CDR3 nucleotides read TGCGCCAGCAGCAATGGTCCCGGGACAAACGGGGAGCTGTTTTTT.

V is TRBV6-1 and J is TRBJ2-3; 9 bases align to TRBD1. This CDR3 is 14 amino acids long. Germline lookup yields CDR1 MNHNS and CDR2 SASEGT. Trimming took 7 bases from V and 4 from J; bases not matched to a gene: 6. The DNA of the CDR3 is TGTGCCAGCAAGGGACAGGGTCAATCAGATACGCAGTATTTT. Its translation: CASKGQGQSDTQYF.

J is TRBJ1-1 and V is TRBV27; TRBD1 aligns across 11 bases. The germline gives CDR1 MNHEY, CDR2 SMNVEV (reference sequence). The junction had 6 bases not matched to a gene; V was cut back by 6 bases and J by 0 bases. The CDR3 covers 16 residues. This CDR3 reads CASSRRTGGLNTEAFF. CDR3 in DNA: TGTGCCAGCAGCCGGAGGACAGGGGGCTTGAACACTGAAGCTTTCTTT.

The J gene is TRBJ1-1, the V gene TRBV23-1, with a possible D match to TRBD1 (5 bases). TRBV23-1 is annotated as an ORF whose role is uncertain. CDR3 length: 13 amino acids. V was cut by 4 bases and J by 11 bases, with 17 bases left in between. CDR3 sequence reads: CASSRLCQGAAFF. The CDR3 nucleotides read TGCGCCAGCAGTCGATTATGTCAGGGTGCCGCTTTCTTT.

The chain has TRBV7-6 and TRBJ1-1; the D is unclear. The CDR3 is made up of 15 amino acids. CDR1 SGHVS and CDR2 FNYEAQ come from the germline V gene. The V end was cut by 5 bases, the J end by 0 bases, with 13 bases between. The CDR3 sequence is CASSLGSNMNTEAFF. The CDR3 nucleotides are TGTGCCAGCAGCCTGGGGAGTAACATGAACACTGAAGCTTTCTTT.

The chain combines TRBV6-5 with TRBJ1-1, with D possibly matching TRBD1 (5 bases). The germline CDR1 and CDR2 sequences are MNHEY and SVGAGI. Trimming cost V 1 base and J 11 bases, with 14 bases left between them. The CDR3 has 13 residues. CDR3 coding DNA: TGTGCCAGCAGTTACTTCGACAGAACTGGGGCTTTCTTT. Protein: CASSYFDRTGAFF.

V usage is TRBV4-2 and J usage is TRBJ2-1; 13 nucleotides align to TRBD2. Per the germline V gene, CDR1 is LGHNA and CDR2 is YNFKEQ. V lost 2 bases and J lost 3; bases outside the gene matches: 10. The CDR3 spans 19 residues. The CDR3 region is CASSQPTSGGAPDYNEQFF. The CDR3 DNA follows: TGTGCCAGCAGCCAACCCACTAGCGGGGGGGCCCCGGACTACAATGAGCAGTTCTTC.

This chain joins TRBV5-1 and TRBJ1-4, with D maybe TRBD1 (5 bases). This CDR3 is 16 amino acids long. V was pared by 1 base and J by 8 bases, with 18 bases between. Germline CDR1 reads SGHRS; CDR2 reads YFSETQ. The CDR3 is CASSLTLRGRTEKLFF. DNA of the CDR3: TGCGCCAGCAGCTTGACCCTCCGGGGACGAACGGAAAAACTGTTTTTT.

This chain links TRBV7-9 with TRBJ2-1; tentative D call: TRBD2 (5 bases). The germline V gene encodes CDR1 SEHNR and CDR2 FQNEAQ (reference sequence). This CDR3 contains 18 residues. The V and J ends lost 4 bases and 0 bases respectively, with 19 bases between them. CDR3 DNA sequence: TGTGCCAGCAGCTCTTCCTTTGGCGGGCGGAGCTCCTACAATGAGCAGTTCTTC. It specifies CASSSSFGGRSSYNEQFF.

The J gene is TRBJ1-1, the V gene TRBV5-6, with D possibly matching TRBD1 (6 bases). V lost 7 bases to trimming and J lost 7 bases, with 14 bases between them. This CDR3 contains 12 residues. Germline CDR1 is SGHDT and CDR2 is YYEEEE. The CDR3 region has the DNA TGTGCCAGCCGCCTTGGACAGAGTGAAGCTTTCTTT. Its translation: CASRLGQSEAFF.

This chain uses TRBV10-3 with TRBJ2-1; 10 nucleotides match TRBD2. CDR1 ENHRY and CDR2 SYGVKD come from the germline V gene. The CDR3 totals 14 residues. V lost 6 bases, J lost 8 bases, and 7 bases stayed unmatched. CDR3 region: CAIRPGLAIDEQFF. CDR3 in DNA: TGTGCCATCAGGCCGGGACTAGCGATCGATGAGCAGTTCTTC.

The chain is built from TRBV27 and TRBJ1-4; possible D gene TRBD1, 5 bases. The V and J ends lost 2 bases and 2 bases respectively, with 6 bases between them. CDR1 MNHEY and CDR2 SMNVEV come from the germline V gene (reference sequence). The CDR3 spans 14 residues. This CDR3 reads CASSLQGTNEKLFF. CDR3 in DNA: TGTGCCAGCAGTTTACAGGGTACTAATGAAAAACTGTTTTTT.

The gene calls are TRBV5-1 and TRBJ2-4; 8 nucleotides line up with TRBD1. CDR1 and CDR2 (germline): SGHRS, YFSETQ. This CDR3 spans 14 amino acids. The junction had 5 bases not matched to a gene; V was cut back by 4 bases and J by 5 bases. The CDR3, as DNA: TGCGCCAGCAGCCCCAGGGGGCGGGAAAACATTCAGTACTTC. Protein product: CASSPRGRENIQYF. Full variable domain (rest looked up from reference TRBV5-1 and TRBJ2-4): KAGVTQTPRYLIKTRGQQVTLSCSPISGHRSVSWYQQTPGQGLQFLFEYFSETQRNKGNFPGRFSGRQFSNSRSEMNVSTLELGDSALYLCASSPRGRENIQYFGAGTRLSVL.

V and J are TRBV2 and TRBJ2-3, with 9 bases fitting TRBD1. Germline CDR1 and CDR2: SNHLY and FYNNEI. This CDR3 is 15 amino acids long. V gave up 5 bases and J gave up 5 bases; unmatched junction bases: 8. Here the CDR3 reads CASSSLQGARDTQYF. The CDR3 DNA reads as TGTGCCAGCAGTTCGTTACAGGGGGCTCGAGATACGCAGTATTTT.

This rearrangement joins TRBV7-2 to TRBJ2-7; D tentatively fits TRBD1 or TRBD2 (6 bases each). In germline, CDR1 is SGHTA, CDR2 FQGNSA. This CDR3 is built from 16 residues. With 3 bases removed from V and 4 bases from J, the gap between germline ends came to 19 bases. This CDR3 is CASSLDQRGRMYEQYF. For the CDR3, the DNA is TGTGCCAGCAGCTTGGACCAGAGGGGGAGGATGTACGAGCAGTACTTC. Full variable domain (missing parts from reference TRBV7-2 and TRBJ2-7): GAGVSQSPSNKVTEKGKDVELRCDPISGHTALYWYRQSLGQGLEFLIYFQGNSAPDKSGLPSDRFSAERTGGSVSTLTIQRTQQEDSAVYLCASSLDQRGRMYEQYFGPGTRLTVT.

The chain couples TRBV7-2 to TRBJ2-3, with D perhaps TRBD2 (7 bases). Germline CDR1 is SGHTA and CDR2 is FQGNSA. V was cut by 7 bases and J by 6 bases, with 20 bases left in between. This CDR3 is built from 15 residues. The CDR3 DNA sequence: TGTGCCAGCACCACTGGAGCGGGGAGGGGGGATACGCAGTATTTT. Its translation is CASTTGAGRGDTQYF.

The chain couples TRBV4-1 to TRBJ1-1; D is unclear. The CDR3 consists of 16 residues. The germline V gene has CDR1 MGHRA and CDR2 YSYEKL. The V gene lost 0 bases and the J gene lost 5 bases, with 16 bases spanning the gap. The CDR3 here is CASSQEGGSRGTEAFF. The CDR3, as DNA: TGCGCCAGCAGCCAAGAGGGAGGGAGCCGTGGGACTGAAGCTTTCTTT.